Listed here are 26 T cell receptor beta chains from one sample, sequenced in a study of beta chain features in type 1 diabetes (dated by TCRdb to the late 2010s). The study at large found these results: In all four CD4+ subsets, TCRB CDR3 length was moderately but significantly shorter in type 1 diabetes patients.

These receptors' antigens are unknown. Receptors were amplified or captured by the immunoSEQ multiplex PCR assay. The entire amount of isolated RNA was reverse transcribed using the High Capacity cDNA Reverse Transcription Kit, so the sequenced TCRB transcripts were expressed ones. This immuneACCESS table, as held by TCRdb, lists in-frame sequences with V and J called but not all clones. Of the missing ones, under half trace to an unresolved V gene in checked studies; the others have no known cause. The sample table records more than 100,000 clones; 25% to 35% of these occur just once. Of the sample, 0.5% to 0.6% falls within the top ten clones. The source material was central memory CD4+ T cells from blood. Receptors originate from a woman between 18 and 29 years old with type 1 diabetes.

The chain carries TRBV4-2 and TRBJ2-1, with D perhaps matching TRBD2 (6 bases). This CDR3 region has 16 residues. V lost 0 bases to trimming and J lost 6 bases, with 15 bases between them. The germline V gene encodes CDR1 LGHNA and CDR2 YNFKEQ. CDR3 sequence (DNA): TGTGCCAGCAGCCAAGATCGAGGGACTCGAGCCAATGAGCAGTTCTTC. Translated, it gives CASSQDRGTRANEQFF.

This chain links TRBV23-1 with TRBJ2-3, with TRBD2 matching 7 bases. TRBV23-1 belongs to the ORF category, with a function that is uncertain. This CDR3 has 15 amino acids. The junction had 11 bases not matched to a gene; V was cut back by 6 bases and J by 5 bases. The CDR3 reads CASSHVAGVGDTQYF. CDR3 DNA sequence: TGCGCCAGCAGCCACGTAGCGGGCGTGGGAGATACGCAGTATTTT.

CDR3 sequence reads: CASSLSQGNEKLFF. DNA for the CDR3: TGTGCCAGCAGCTTAAGTCAGGGGAATGAAAAACTGTTTTTT. V and J are TRBV7-6 and TRBJ1-4, with D possibly being TRBD1 (6 bases). The CDR3 length is 14 residues. The germline V gene encodes CDR1 SGHVS and CDR2 FNYEAQ. Trimming stripped 2 bases from V and 5 bases from J, with 9 bases between. Complete variable domain (other parts from reference TRBV7-6 and TRBJ1-4): GAGVSQSPRYKVTKRGQDVALRCDPISGHVSLYWYRQALGQGPEFLTYFNYEAQQDKSGLPNDRFSAERPEGSISTLTIQRTEQRDSAMYRCASSLSQGNEKLFFGSGTQLSVL.

This clone was found a few times. This chain uses TRBV7-9 with TRBJ2-3; 10 bases fit TRBD1. The germline V gene encodes CDR1 SEHNR and CDR2 FQNEAQ (reference sequence). V trimming: 10 bases; J trimming: 3 bases; junction bases outside the gene matches: 13. The CDR3 length is 16 residues. CDR3: CAIPFRTGGATDTQYF. Here the CDR3 DNA reads TGTGCCATCCCCTTCAGGACAGGGGGTGCAACAGATACGCAGTATTTT.

This clone has more than one count but fewer than ten. The chain employs TRBV7-9 and TRBJ2-1; 12 bases map to TRBD2. The ends lost 6 bases at V and 5 bases at J; junction bases unmatched: 5. CDR3 length: 15 amino acids. Germline V gene lookup returns CDR1 SEHNR and CDR2 FQNEAQ (reference sequence). CDR3 bases: TGTGCCAGCAGGAGAGGACTAGCGGGAAACAATGAGCAGTTCTTC. Its translation: CASRRGLAGNNEQFF.

This chain connects TRBV5-4 to TRBJ2-1; 8 nucleotides agree with TRBD2. V was clipped by 4 bases and J by 0 bases; unmatched bases: 9. Germline assignment: CDR1 SGHNT and CDR2 YYREEE (reference sequence). This CDR3 is built from 17 residues. This CDR3 is CASSHPVAGGSYNEQFF. DNA of the CDR3: TGTGCCAGCAGCCACCCGGTGGCGGGAGGCTCCTACAATGAGCAGTTCTTC. The full variable domain, with the rest looked up from reference TRBV5-4 and TRBJ2-1, is ETGVTQSPTHLIKTRGQQVTLRCSSQSGHNTVSWYQQALGQGPQFIFQYYREEENGRGNFPPRFSGLQFPNYSSELNVNALELDDSALYLCASSHPVAGGSYNEQFFGPGTRLTVL.

This chain connects TRBV7-2 to TRBJ2-1, with 12 positions matching TRBD2. CDR1 and CDR2 from the germline V gene are SGHTA and FQGNSA. The junction had 13 bases not matched to a gene; V was cut back by 5 bases and J by 8 bases. This CDR3 has 17 amino acids. Here the CDR3 DNA reads TGTGCCAGCAGCGGACGCGTTCCTAGCGGGAGGGCCGATGAGCAGTTCTTC. Encoded protein: CASSGRVPSGRADEQFF.

The chain employs TRBV19 and TRBJ2-6; perhaps TRBD1 as D (5 bases). Germline assignment: CDR1 LNHDA and CDR2 SQIVND (reference sequence). The CDR3 has 17 amino acids. The V and J ends lost 3 bases and 0 bases respectively, with 12 bases between them. In DNA form, the CDR3 reads TGTGCCAGTAGTATCATCGGTCAGGGCTCTGGGGCCAACGTCCTGACTTTC. It encodes CASSIIGQGSGANVLTF.

The J gene is TRBJ2-1, the V gene TRBV19; 8 bases line up with TRBD1. Germline V gene sequence: CDR1 LNHDA, CDR2 SQIVND (reference sequence). The CDR3 totals 11 residues. V trimming: 7 bases; J trimming: 13 bases; junction bases outside the gene matches: 6. CDR3 DNA: TGTGCCAGTAAAGACAGGGGTCCACAGTTCTTC. It codes for CASKDRGPQFF.

This clone was counted ten times or more. J is TRBJ2-2 and V is TRBV7-9; TRBD2 might be the D (6 bases). V was shortened by 2 bases and J by 6 bases, with 16 bases between the two germline ends. The CDR3 loop spans 16 amino acids. CDR1 and CDR2 from the germline V gene are SEHNR and FQNEAQ (reference sequence). The CDR3 DNA reads as TGTGCCAGCAGCTTATCCCGGACTACCCTGGCCGGGGAGCTGTTTTTT. This codes for CASSLSRTTLAGELFF.

This CDR3 is CASSFPASGPTDTQYF. In DNA, the CDR3 is TGTGCCAGCAGCTTCCCGGCTAGCGGGCCCACAGATACGCAGTATTTT. V is TRBV5-6 and J is TRBJ2-3; TRBD2 matches 8 bases. CDR1 is SGHDT and CDR2 is YYEEEE in the germline V gene. The CDR3 runs to 16 residues. Trimming at V came to 2 bases and at J to 2 bases, leaving 7 bases not matched to a gene.

This chain joins TRBV29-1 and TRBJ1-1, with D possibly being TRBD1 (5 bases). From germline, CDR1 is SQVTM and CDR2 ANQGSEA. The CDR3 has 14 residues. The V end was cut by 3 bases, the J end by 3 bases, with 14 bases between. The CDR3, as DNA: TGCAGCGTTGATGCCAGGGCTCAGGACACTGAAGCTTTCTTT. Its translation: CSVDARAQDTEAFF.

The rearrangement uses TRBV15 and TRBJ2-5; TRBD1 aligns across 7 bases. V lost 0 bases to trimming and J lost 3 bases; unmatched junction nucleotides: 7. Germline CDR1 is LNHNV and CDR2 is YYDKDF (reference sequence). This CDR3 is 16 amino acids long. CDR3 protein: CATSRDMSGGKETQYF. The CDR3 DNA is TGTGCCACCAGCAGAGATATGTCAGGGGGAAAAGAGACCCAGTACTTC.

This sequence joins TRBV5-8 and TRBJ1-2; the D gene is possibly TRBD1 (5 bases). V lost 2 bases and J 2 bases, leaving 13 bases between the germline ends. Germline CDR1 reads SGHTS; CDR2 reads YDEGEE. The CDR3 runs to 15 residues. CDR3 DNA: TGTGCCAGCAGCTTCACCTCGACAGACAACTATGGCTACACCTTC. As protein: CASSFTSTDNYGYTF.

This clone was picked up a small number of times. The V call is TRBV28, the J call TRBJ2-2; the D gene is possibly TRBD1 (6 bases). CDR1 and CDR2 (germline): MDHEN, SYDVKM. CDR3 length equals 15 residues. Between the trimmed V and J ends, which lost 8 bases and 1 base, there was a span of 14 bases. The CDR3 is CASVWGTRNTGELFF. CDR3 nucleotide sequence: TGTGCCAGCGTCTGGGGGACACGGAACACCGGGGAGCTGTTTTTT.

This rearrangement joins TRBV30 to TRBJ2-2, with D perhaps matching TRBD2 (6 bases). The length of the CDR3 is 13 residues. Germline assignment: CDR1 GTSNPN and CDR2 SVGIG (reference sequence). Between the trimmed V and J ends, which lost 0 bases and 5 bases, there was a span of 7 bases. The CDR3 protein is CAWSVLATGELFF. The CDR3 DNA is TGTGCCTGGAGTGTACTAGCTACCGGGGAGCTGTTTTTT.

The chain links TRBV28 to TRBJ1-2; perhaps TRBD1 as D (6 bases). The CDR3 has 16 amino acids. V was cut by 4 bases and J by 1 base, with 16 bases left in between. Germline values: CDR1 MDHEN, CDR2 SYDVKM. The CDR3 nucleotides read TGTGCCAGCAGTTCCAACAGGGCGCGGTTTAACTATGGCTACACCTTC. It yields the protein CASSSNRARFNYGYTF.

The V gene is TRBV27, the J gene TRBJ2-2, with TRBD1 as a possible D gene (6 bases). CDR3 length equals 15 residues. V shed 4 bases and J shed 6 bases, with 15 bases lying between them. The germline CDR1 and CDR2 sequences are MNHEY and SMNVEV (reference sequence). The CDR3 here is CASSSRTVRAGELFF. The DNA for the CDR3 is TGTGCCAGCAGTTCCCGGACAGTTAGGGCCGGGGAGCTGTTTTTT.

The genes are TRBV2 and TRBJ2-3; D perhaps matches TRBD1 (5 bases). V was shortened by 3 bases and J by 3 bases, with 7 bases between the two germline ends. Looked up from germline, CDR1 is SNHLY and CDR2 is FYNNEI. This CDR3 region has 13 residues. The CDR3 DNA follows: TGTGCCAGCAGTGATCAGGGAACAGATACGCAGTATTTT. Translated: CASSDQGTDTQYF.

The rearrangement joins TRBV29-1 to TRBJ1-1, with 7 bases matching TRBD1. Germline CDR1 and CDR2: SQVTM and ANQGSEA. Losses at the gene ends were 7 bases for V and 7 bases for J; bases not matched to a gene: 9. The CDR3 loop spans 12 amino acids. The CDR3 loop is CSAEGAGGEAFF. The CDR3 DNA reads as TGCAGCGCCGAGGGGGCGGGTGGTGAAGCTTTCTTT.

The sample holds a few counts of this clone. V gene TRBV11-3 combines with J gene TRBJ2-1; weak D call: TRBD2 (5 bases). Germline V lookup: CDR1 SGHNT, CDR2 YENEEA. V shed 5 bases and J shed 5 bases, with 16 bases lying between them. The CDR3 spans 15 residues. Written as DNA, the CDR3 is TGTGCCAGCAGCCTCCAAGCGTTGGGAGACAATGAGCAGTTCTTC. It translates to CASSLQALGDNEQFF.

The chain links TRBV6-4 to TRBJ1-5; D not resolved. CDR1 is MRHNA, CDR2 SNTAGT, per germline. This CDR3 has 14 amino acids. The V and J ends lost 3 bases and 7 bases respectively, with 13 bases between them. DNA for the CDR3: TGTGCCAGCAGTGAGCAGGAGGGCCTACAGCCCCAGCATTTT. Protein: CASSEQEGLQPQHF.

The J gene is TRBJ1-2, the V gene TRBV19, with 8 bases aligning to TRBD1. CDR1 is LNHDA, CDR2 SQIVND, per germline (reference sequence). J gave up 1 base and V 7 bases, and 5 bases lay outside the gene matches. The CDR3 has 14 residues. The CDR3 coding sequence is TGTGCCAGTATTACCGGACAGGGTAACTATGGCTACACCTTC. This gives the protein CASITGQGNYGYTF.

The sample holds one count of this clone. The V and J genes are TRBV7-9 and TRBJ1-5; 7 bases agree with TRBD1. J was trimmed by 3 bases and V by 4 bases; bases with no gene match: 6. CDR1 is SEHNR and CDR2 is FQNEAQ in the germline V gene (reference sequence). The CDR3 has 15 amino acids. CDR3 sequence reads: CASSSSGQLNQPQHF. The CDR3 bases are TGTGCCAGCAGCTCCTCGGGACAGCTCAATCAGCCCCAGCATTTT. Full variable domain (rest looked up from reference TRBV7-9 and TRBJ1-5): DTGVSQNPRHKITKRGQNVTFRCDPISEHNRLYWYRQTLGQGPEFLTYFQNEAQLEKSRLLSDRFSAERPKGSFSTLEIQRTEQGDSAMYLCASSSSGQLNQPQHFGDGTRLSIL.

This clone has just a few counts. The rearrangement links TRBV7-2 to TRBJ2-2, with a weak D call TRBD1 (5 bases). The CDR3 consists of 14 residues. Germline CDR1 is SGHTA and CDR2 is FQGNSA. V was trimmed by 2 bases and J by 9 bases, leaving 13 bases between them. The CDR3 region has the DNA TGTGCCAGCAGCTTACCCACAGGTTACAGGGAGCTGTTTTTT. Translated: CASSLPTGYRELFF. The full variable domain, its missing parts supplied by reference TRBV7-2 and TRBJ2-2, is GAGVSQSPSNKVTEKGKDVELRCDPISGHTALYWYRQSLGQGLEFLIYFQGNSAPDKSGLPSDRFSAERTGGSVSTLTIQRTQQEDSAVYLCASSLPTGYRELFFGEGSRLTVL.

The chain combines TRBV7-2 with TRBJ2-1; the D gene is possibly TRBD2 (5 bases). CDR1 and CDR2 (germline): SGHTA, FQGNSA. This CDR3 contains 15 residues. The ends were cut back, 7 bases at V and 0 bases at J, with 13 bases in the middle. Written as DNA, the CDR3 is TGTGCCAGCACCCTTAGCGAAAGCTCCTACAATGAGCAGTTCTTC. Amino acids: CASTLSESSYNEQFF.